This entry lists 18 T cell receptor beta chains sequenced from one sample in a study of spatial heterogeneity in lung cancer. Study results and caveats: Tumoral mutation counts were tracked by counts of expanded intratumoral alpha and beta TCRs.

Described time point: sample taken at primary tumor resection. Antigens for these TCRs are unknown. TCRdb redid the calling of the 5' RACE reads with MiXCR, one entry per CDR3 protein. This sample carries about 9,400 distinct CDR3 sequences, more than 5% of them seen once, and the ten largest clones take 10%. The sample here was lung tumor tissue, taken at surgery. The receptors originated from a male donor with early-stage non-small cell lung cancer.

This clonotype has a count of ten or more. The rearrangement links TRBV20-1 to TRBJ1-4; D might be TRBD1 (6 bases). This CDR3 comprises 13 residues. V was shortened by 0 bases and J by 8 bases, with 10 bases between the two germline ends. From germline, CDR1 is DFQATT and CDR2 SNEGSKA (reference sequence). The CDR3 here is CSAREGGVEKLFF. The CDR3 DNA follows: TGCAGTGCTAGAGAAGGGGGGGTGGAAAAACTGTTTTTT.

This clonotype has a count of ten or more. This chain connects TRBV5-4 to TRBJ2-5, with 12 bases aligning to TRBD1. The CDR3 runs 15 residues. The germline gives CDR1 SGHNT, CDR2 YYREEE (reference sequence). The V gene end was trimmed by 2 bases and the J gene end by 6 bases; junction bases not matched to a gene: 5. This CDR3 is CASSFPGQGAKTQYF. The CDR3 DNA is TGTGCCAGCAGCTTCCCGGGACAGGGGGCCAAGACCCAGTACTTC.

This clonotype was seen ten or more times. V and J are TRBV30 and TRBJ1-5; D might be TRBD1 (5 bases). V lost 8 bases to trimming and J lost 1 base, with 12 bases between them. Germline CDR1 and CDR2: GTSNPN and SVGIG (reference sequence). CDR3 size: 13 residues. The CDR3 DNA sequence: TGTGCCGGTGCCGGGGGAAGCAATCAGCCCCAGCATTTT. Its protein is CAGAGGSNQPQHF.

The sample holds many counts of this clonotype. The gene calls are TRBV7-2 and TRBJ1-1; perhaps TRBD1 as D (6 bases). The germline V and J ends were trimmed by 2 bases and 11 bases, with 15 bases remaining between them. The CDR3 extends over 13 amino acids. Per germline, CDR1 SGHTA and CDR2 FQGNSA. CDR3: CASSLSGGGAAFF. The CDR3 bases are TGTGCCAGCAGCTTATCAGGCGGGGGGGCCGCTTTCTTT.

This clonotype was observed many times. The chain employs TRBV15 and TRBJ2-7; TRBD1 might be the D (6 bases). This CDR3 has 14 amino acids. Germline lookup yields CDR1 LNHNV and CDR2 YYDKDF (reference sequence). V lost 1 base to trimming and J lost 1 base, with 8 bases between them. CDR3 sequence: CATSRGDISYEQYV. For the CDR3, the DNA is TGTGCCACCAGCAGAGGGGACATTTCCTACGAGCAGTACGTC.

Ten or more counts support this clonotype. J is TRBJ2-5 and V is TRBV4-2, with 11 bases that match TRBD2. CDR1 and CDR2 from the germline V gene are LGHNA and YNFKEQ. This CDR3 contains 18 residues. V gave up 0 bases and J gave up 2 bases; unmatched junction bases: 8. This chain's CDR3 is CASSQDQALAGGQETQYF. DNA for the CDR3: TGTGCCAGCAGCCAAGATCAGGCGCTAGCGGGGGGTCAAGAGACCCAGTACTTC.

This clonotype is medium-sized (0.01 to 0.1%) within its sample. The V and J genes are TRBV29-1 and TRBJ2-1; 12 nucleotides line up with TRBD2. V lost 5 bases and J lost 7; bases outside the gene matches: 12. In germline, CDR1 is SQVTM, CDR2 ANQGSEA. The CDR3 is 16 amino acids. The CDR3 nucleotides are TGCAGCGTTTCGTTAGGACTAGCGGGGACTCAGAATGAGCAGTTCTTC. Protein product: CSVSLGLAGTQNEQFF.

This clonotype was counted ten times or more. The gene calls are TRBV20-1 and TRBJ2-5, with 8 bases matching TRBD1. Germline CDR1 and CDR2: DFQATT and SNEGSKA (reference sequence). This CDR3 is built from 13 residues. V dropped 5 bases and J dropped 2; count of bases not matched to a gene: 4. CDR3 sequence reads: CSAPWTGQETQYF. As DNA, the CDR3 is TGCAGTGCTCCTTGGACAGGGCAAGAGACCCAGTACTTC.

This clonotype was detected many times. This rearrangement joins TRBV3-1 to TRBJ1-5; D not certain. Germline values: CDR1 LGHDT, CDR2 YNNKEL (reference sequence). The CDR3 contains 15 residues. V lost 1 base, J lost 0 bases, and 7 bases lay in between. The DNA for the CDR3 is TGTGCCAGCAGCCAAGGCAGATTTAGCAATCAGCCCCAGCATTTT. Its translation: CASSQGRFSNQPQHF. Full variable domain (rest looked up from reference TRBV3-1 and TRBJ1-5): DTAVSQTPKYLVTQMGNDKSIKCEQNLGHDTMYWYKQDSKKFLKIMFSYNNKELIINETVPNRFSPKSPDKAHLNLHINSLELGDSAVYFCASSQGRFSNQPQHFGDGTRLSIL.

This clonotype was picked up many times. V gene TRBV28 combines with J gene TRBJ1-4; D gene unclear. Deletions cut 4 bases from V and 6 bases from J, with 12 bases between. The CDR3 is made up of 14 amino acids. The germline CDR1 and CDR2 sequences are MDHEN and SYDVKM. CDR3 DNA: TGTGCCAGCAGTTCACGGAGGCATTATGAAAAACTGTTTTTT. Translated: CASSSRRHYEKLFF.

This clonotype has just a few counts. The gene calls are TRBV7-6 and TRBJ1-5, with TRBD1 as a possible D gene (5 bases). This CDR3 spans 13 amino acids. CDR1 is SGHVS and CDR2 is FNYEAQ in the germline V gene. Deletions cut 5 bases from V and 8 bases from J, with 13 bases between. This CDR3 reads CASSPRGGKPQHF. Written as DNA, the CDR3 is TGTGCCAGCAGCCCAAGGGGTGGGAAGCCCCAGCATTTT.

This clonotype showed up many times. The gene calls are TRBV4-1 and TRBJ2-7; 9 nucleotides line up with TRBD1. J lost 3 bases, V lost 5 bases, and 2 bases had no gene match. CDR1 is MGHRA, CDR2 YSYEKL, per germline. The CDR3 contains 13 residues. The CDR3 DNA is TGCGCCAGCAGCAAGGGACAGGGCTACGAGCAGTACTTC. Amino acids: CASSKGQGYEQYF.

This clonotype is termed medium-sized (0.01 to 0.1%). V is TRBV10-1 and J is TRBJ2-2, with 9 nucleotides matching TRBD1. Unmatched junction bases numbered 6, after V lost 7 bases and J lost 6 bases. The CDR3 contains 14 residues. Germline V gene data show CDR1 as WNHNN and CDR2 as SYGVQD (reference sequence). The CDR3, as DNA: TGCGCCAGCAAACAGGACAGGGGATCCGGGGAGCTGTTTTTT. Its translation: CASKQDRGSGELFF.

This clonotype was seen many times. The chain employs TRBV12-3 or TRBV12-4 and TRBJ2-5; D gene unclear. Between the trimmed V and J ends, which lost 0 bases and 0 bases, there was a span of 8 bases. There are 15 residues in the CDR3. The CDR3 here is CASSLALANQETQYF. The CDR3 bases are TGTGCCAGCAGTTTAGCGCTTGCAAACCAAGAGACCCAGTACTTC.

This clonotype was counted ten times or more. The rearrangement links TRBV11-3 to TRBJ2-1; TRBD1 or TRBD2 may be the D gene (6 bases each). V was clipped by 0 bases and J by 3 bases, with 15 bases between them. Per the germline V gene, CDR1 is SGHNT and CDR2 is YENEEA. The CDR3 consists of 17 residues. CDR3 DNA: TGTGCCAGCAGCTTAGATCCCGCTAGGGGGGTCTACAATGAGCAGTTCTTC. Translation gives CASSLDPARGVYNEQFF.

Judged by abundance, this clonotype is medium-sized (0.01 to 0.1%). The genes are TRBV12-3 or TRBV12-4 and TRBJ2-1, with D hard to call. V was trimmed by 2 bases and J by 9 bases, leaving 8 bases between them. This CDR3 is built from 12 residues. The CDR3 DNA reads as TGTGCCAGCAGTTTAACCAGAAGTGAGCAGTTCTTC. Translating it yields CASSLTRSEQFF.

This clonotype was recorded at least ten times. The chain has TRBV4-1 and TRBJ1-2; D remains ambiguous. Germline values: CDR1 MGHRA, CDR2 YSYEKL. V gave up 3 bases and J gave up 1 base, with 3 bases separating them. The CDR3 runs 12 residues. The CDR3 here is CASSQGNYGYTF. CDR3 DNA: TGCGCCAGCAGCCAGGGTAACTATGGCTACACCTTC.

This clonotype has a count of ten or more. The chain is built from TRBV5-1 and TRBJ2-3; TRBD2 agrees at 15 bases. Germline loops: CDR1 SGHRS, CDR2 YFSETQ. The CDR3 totals 16 residues. The V segment lost 5 bases and the J segment 2 bases; nucleotides outside the gene matches: 3. CDR3 amino acids: CASRRTSGGATDTQYF. CDR3 bases: TGCGCCAGCAGAAGGACTAGCGGGGGGGCCACAGATACGCAGTATTTT.